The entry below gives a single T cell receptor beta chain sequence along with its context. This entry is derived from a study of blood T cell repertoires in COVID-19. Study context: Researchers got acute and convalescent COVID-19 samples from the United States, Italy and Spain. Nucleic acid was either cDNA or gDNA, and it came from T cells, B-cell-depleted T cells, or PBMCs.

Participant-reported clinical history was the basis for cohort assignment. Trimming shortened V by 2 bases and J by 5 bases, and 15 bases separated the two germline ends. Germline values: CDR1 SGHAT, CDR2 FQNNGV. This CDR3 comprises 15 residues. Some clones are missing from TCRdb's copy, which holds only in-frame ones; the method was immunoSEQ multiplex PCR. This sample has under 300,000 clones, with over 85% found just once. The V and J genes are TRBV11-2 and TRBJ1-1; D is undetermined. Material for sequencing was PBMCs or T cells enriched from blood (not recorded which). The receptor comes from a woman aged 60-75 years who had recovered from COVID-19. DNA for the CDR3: TGTGCCAGCAGCTTATTCGGCGGGGTTGGGACTGAAGCTTTCTTT. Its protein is CASSLFGGVGTEAFF.